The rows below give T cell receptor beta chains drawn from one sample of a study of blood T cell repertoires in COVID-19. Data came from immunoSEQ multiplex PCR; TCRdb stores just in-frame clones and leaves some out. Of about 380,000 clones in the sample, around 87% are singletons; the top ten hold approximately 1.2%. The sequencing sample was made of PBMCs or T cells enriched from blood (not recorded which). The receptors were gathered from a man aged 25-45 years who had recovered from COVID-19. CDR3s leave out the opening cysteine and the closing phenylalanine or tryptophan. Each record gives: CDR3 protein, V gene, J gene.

cdr3_aa: ASSQTLAGGANTQY; v_call: TRBV3-1/TRBV3-2; j_call: TRBJ2-3
cdr3_aa: ASSVQGGTEAF; v_call: TRBV9; j_call: TRBJ1-1
cdr3_aa: AITAQGMNIQY; v_call: TRBV6-5; j_call: TRBJ2-4
cdr3_aa: ASSLVGLRRLSYFGDTQY; v_call: TRBV13; j_call: TRBJ2-3
cdr3_aa: ATREDRDRNTIY; v_call: TRBV6-1; j_call: TRBJ1-3
cdr3_aa: ASSGVAGGNYGYT; v_call: TRBV25-1; j_call: TRBJ1-2
cdr3_aa: ASSQDKSQRGTRTDTQY; v_call: TRBV4-3; j_call: TRBJ2-3
cdr3_aa: ATTLTGTSGAYTDTQY; v_call: TRBV15; j_call: TRBJ2-3
cdr3_aa: SVFASLTYEQY; v_call: TRBV29-1; j_call: TRBJ2-7
cdr3_aa: ASSPEGGQSVNYGYT; v_call: TRBV4-2; j_call: TRBJ1-2
cdr3_aa: ASSGFPGQGRNQPQH; v_call: TRBV2; j_call: TRBJ1-5
cdr3_aa: AISESRSSEQF; v_call: TRBV10-3; j_call: TRBJ2-1
cdr3_aa: AISGQGRNSPLH; v_call: TRBV10-3; j_call: TRBJ1-6
cdr3_aa: ASRKGQGIYGYT; v_call: TRBV6-5; j_call: TRBJ1-2
cdr3_aa: ASSLQGLKTGELF; v_call: TRBV7-9; j_call: TRBJ2-2
cdr3_aa: ASSSGQGEKGYT; v_call: TRBV5-1; j_call: TRBJ1-2
cdr3_aa: ASSVGLQGREKLF; v_call: TRBV9; j_call: TRBJ1-4
cdr3_aa: ASSYRGQGVYEQY; v_call: TRBV6-2/TRBV6-3; j_call: TRBJ2-7
cdr3_aa: ASSSTTGAYEQY; v_call: TRBV5-1; j_call: TRBJ2-7
cdr3_aa: ASSVGKRGELF; v_call: TRBV2; j_call: TRBJ2-2
cdr3_aa: ASSNRDTQY; v_call: TRBV12-3/TRBV12-4; j_call: TRBJ2-3
cdr3_aa: ASSAGGPPLH; v_call: TRBV6-5; j_call: TRBJ1-6
cdr3_aa: ASRPGSDYGDTIY; v_call: TRBV6-5; j_call: TRBJ1-3
cdr3_aa: ASSREQASYEKLF; v_call: TRBV19; j_call: TRBJ1-4
cdr3_aa: ASSMGRTGGYQPQH; v_call: TRBV19; j_call: TRBJ1-5
cdr3_aa: ASSRRGPGEKLF; v_call: TRBV7-8; j_call: TRBJ1-4
cdr3_aa: ASSLSGTSGGVDAGELF; v_call: TRBV27; j_call: TRBJ2-2
cdr3_aa: ASSLILQEQF; v_call: TRBV18; j_call: TRBJ2-1
cdr3_aa: ASSEGQPIPYEQY; v_call: TRBV2; j_call: TRBJ2-7
cdr3_aa: ASSFYPTGKDNEQF; v_call: TRBV6-2/TRBV6-3; j_call: TRBJ2-1
cdr3_aa: ALGGGRARDTQY; v_call: TRBV30; j_call: TRBJ2-3
cdr3_aa: ASEAESYEKLF; v_call: TRBV7-8; j_call: TRBJ1-4